This T cell receptor beta chain stems from a study of T cells in Graves' hyperthyroidism and ophthalmopathy. Study-wide context: Peripheral blood specimens were obtained at initial diagnosis, prior to any treatment.

Progressors' blood was drawn at hyperthyroidism diagnosis, before ophthalmopathy symptoms. Researchers took RNA transcripts and amplified the TCR beta CDR3 regions from them. During a first-round RT-PCR of the TCR CDR3, the HTBI primer set was used. TCRdb redid the calling of the multiplex PCR reads with MiXCR, one entry per CDR3 protein. The repertoire holds more than 250,000 distinct CDR3 sequences, with around 15% as singletons. This clonotype turned up a few times. This CDR3 has 14 amino acids. The germline V and J ends were trimmed by 0 bases and 8 bases, with 11 bases remaining between them. Germline V gives CDR1 SGHTS, CDR2 YDEGEE.

The sequence was obtained from a woman aged 45-65 years with Graves' hyperthyroidism that later progressed to Graves' ophthalmopathy. Sequenced input: blood. This chain uses TRBV5-8 with TRBJ1-4, with D unresolved. The CDR3 DNA sequence: TGTGCCAGCAGCTTGGGACTGCCGGGCGAAAAACTGTTTTTT. Protein sequence: CASSLGLPGEKLFF.